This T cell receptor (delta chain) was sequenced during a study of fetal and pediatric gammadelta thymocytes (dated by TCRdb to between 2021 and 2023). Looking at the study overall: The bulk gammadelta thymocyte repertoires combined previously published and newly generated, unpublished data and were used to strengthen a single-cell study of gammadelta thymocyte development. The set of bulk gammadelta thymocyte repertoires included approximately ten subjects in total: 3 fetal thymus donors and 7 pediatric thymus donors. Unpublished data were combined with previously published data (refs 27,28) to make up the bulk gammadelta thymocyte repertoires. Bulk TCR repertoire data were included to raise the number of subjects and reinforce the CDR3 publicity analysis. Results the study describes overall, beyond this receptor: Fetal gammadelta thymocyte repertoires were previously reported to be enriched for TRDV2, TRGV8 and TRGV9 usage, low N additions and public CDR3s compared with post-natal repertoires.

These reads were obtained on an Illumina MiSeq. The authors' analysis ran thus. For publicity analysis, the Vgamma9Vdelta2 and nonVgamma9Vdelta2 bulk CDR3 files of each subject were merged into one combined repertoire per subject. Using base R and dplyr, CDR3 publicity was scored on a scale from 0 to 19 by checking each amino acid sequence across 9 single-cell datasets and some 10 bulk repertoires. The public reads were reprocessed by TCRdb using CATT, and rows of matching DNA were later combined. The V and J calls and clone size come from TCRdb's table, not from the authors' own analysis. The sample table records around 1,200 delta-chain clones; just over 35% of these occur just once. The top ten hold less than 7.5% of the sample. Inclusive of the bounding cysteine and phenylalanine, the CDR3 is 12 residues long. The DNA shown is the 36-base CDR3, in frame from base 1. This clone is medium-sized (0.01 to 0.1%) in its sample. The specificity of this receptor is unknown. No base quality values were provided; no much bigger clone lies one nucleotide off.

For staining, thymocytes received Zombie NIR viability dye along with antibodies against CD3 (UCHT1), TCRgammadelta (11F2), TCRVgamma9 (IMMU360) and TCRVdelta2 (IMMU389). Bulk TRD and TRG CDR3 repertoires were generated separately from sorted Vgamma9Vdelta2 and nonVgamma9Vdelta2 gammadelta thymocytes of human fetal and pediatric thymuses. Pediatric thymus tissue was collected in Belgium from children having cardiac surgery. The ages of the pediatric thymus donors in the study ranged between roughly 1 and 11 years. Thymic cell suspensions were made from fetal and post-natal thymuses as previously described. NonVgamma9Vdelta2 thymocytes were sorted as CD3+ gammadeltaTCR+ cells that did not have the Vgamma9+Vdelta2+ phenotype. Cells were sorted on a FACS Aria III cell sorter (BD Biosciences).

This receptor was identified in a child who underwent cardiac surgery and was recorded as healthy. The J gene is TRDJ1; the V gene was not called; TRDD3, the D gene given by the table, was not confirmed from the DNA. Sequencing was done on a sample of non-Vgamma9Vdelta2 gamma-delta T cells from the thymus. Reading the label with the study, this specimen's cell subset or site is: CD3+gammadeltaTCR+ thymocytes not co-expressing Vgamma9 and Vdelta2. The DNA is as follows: TGTGCGGGGATACGCTTTCCCGATAAACTCATCTTT. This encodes CAGIRFPDKLIF.